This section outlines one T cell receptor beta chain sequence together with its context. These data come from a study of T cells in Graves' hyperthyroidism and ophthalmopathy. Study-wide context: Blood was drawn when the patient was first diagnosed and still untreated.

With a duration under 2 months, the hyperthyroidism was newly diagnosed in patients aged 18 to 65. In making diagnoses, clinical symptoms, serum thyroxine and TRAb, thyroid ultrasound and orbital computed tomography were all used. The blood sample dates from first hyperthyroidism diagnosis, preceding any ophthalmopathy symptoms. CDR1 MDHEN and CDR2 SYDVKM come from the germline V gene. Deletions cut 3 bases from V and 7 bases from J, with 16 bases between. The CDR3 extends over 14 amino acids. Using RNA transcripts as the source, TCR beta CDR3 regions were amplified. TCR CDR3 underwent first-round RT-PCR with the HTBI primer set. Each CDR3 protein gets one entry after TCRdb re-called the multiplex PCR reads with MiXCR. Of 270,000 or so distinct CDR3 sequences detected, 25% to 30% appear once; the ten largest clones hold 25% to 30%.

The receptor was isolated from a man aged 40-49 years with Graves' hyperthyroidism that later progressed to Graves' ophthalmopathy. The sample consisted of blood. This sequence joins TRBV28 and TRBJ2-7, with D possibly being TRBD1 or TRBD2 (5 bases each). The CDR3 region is CASSFYSGSGEQYF. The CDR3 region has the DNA TGTGCCAGCAGTTTTTATTCAGGGAGCGGAGAGCAGTACTTC.